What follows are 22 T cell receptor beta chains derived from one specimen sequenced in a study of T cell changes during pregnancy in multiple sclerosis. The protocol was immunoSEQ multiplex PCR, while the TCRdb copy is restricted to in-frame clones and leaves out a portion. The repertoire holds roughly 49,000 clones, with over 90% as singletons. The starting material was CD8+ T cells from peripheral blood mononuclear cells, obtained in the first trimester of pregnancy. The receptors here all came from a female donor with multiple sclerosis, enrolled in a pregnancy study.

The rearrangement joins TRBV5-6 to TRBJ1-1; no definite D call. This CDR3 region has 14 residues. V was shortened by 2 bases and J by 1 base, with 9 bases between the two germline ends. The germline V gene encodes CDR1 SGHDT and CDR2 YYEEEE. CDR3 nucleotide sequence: TGTGCCAGCAGCTTCGGTAGCGGGAACACTGAAGCTTTCTTT. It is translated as CASSFGSGNTEAFF.

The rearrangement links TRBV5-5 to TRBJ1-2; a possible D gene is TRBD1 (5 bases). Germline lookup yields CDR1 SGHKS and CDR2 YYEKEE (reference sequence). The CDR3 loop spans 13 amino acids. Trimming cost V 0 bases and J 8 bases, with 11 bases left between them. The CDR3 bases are TGTGCCAGCAGCTTGGTGGGGGAGGAGGGCTACACCTTC. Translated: CASSLVGEEGYTF.

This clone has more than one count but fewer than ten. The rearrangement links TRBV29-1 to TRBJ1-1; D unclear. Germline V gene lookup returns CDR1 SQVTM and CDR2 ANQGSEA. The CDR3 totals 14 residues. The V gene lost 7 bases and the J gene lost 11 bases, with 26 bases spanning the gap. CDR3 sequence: CSALRTPGKREAFF. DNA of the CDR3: TGCAGCGCACTAAGGACCCCCGGGAAGAGGGAGGCTTTCTTT.

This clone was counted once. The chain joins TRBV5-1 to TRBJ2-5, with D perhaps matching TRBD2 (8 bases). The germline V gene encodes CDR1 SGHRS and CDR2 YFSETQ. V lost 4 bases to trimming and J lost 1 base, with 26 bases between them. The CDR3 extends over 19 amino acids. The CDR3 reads CASSHRTGRAGVGQETQYF. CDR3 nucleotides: TGCGCCAGCAGCCATAGGACAGGTCGAGCGGGAGTGGGCCAAGAGACCCAGTACTTC.

In nucleotides, the CDR3 is TGTGCCAGTAGTATAGGGCAGGGGGGCAATGGCTACACCTTC. Protein: CASSIGQGGNGYTF. The chain combines TRBV19 with TRBJ1-2, with 7 bases aligning to TRBD1. There are 14 residues in the CDR3. The ends lost 1 base at V and 6 bases at J; junction bases unmatched: 5. Germline values: CDR1 LNHDA, CDR2 SQIVND (reference sequence).

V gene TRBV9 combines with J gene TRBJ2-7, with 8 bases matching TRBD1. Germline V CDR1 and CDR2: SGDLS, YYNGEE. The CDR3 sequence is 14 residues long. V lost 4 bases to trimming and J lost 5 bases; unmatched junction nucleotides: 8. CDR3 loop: CASSPSDRANEQYF. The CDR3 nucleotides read TGTGCCAGCAGCCCGTCGGACAGGGCCAACGAGCAGTACTTC.

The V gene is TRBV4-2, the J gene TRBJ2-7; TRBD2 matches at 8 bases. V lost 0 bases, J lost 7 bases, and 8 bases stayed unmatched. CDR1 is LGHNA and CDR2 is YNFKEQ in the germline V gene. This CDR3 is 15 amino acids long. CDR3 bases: TGTGCCAGCAGCCAAGACCCGGGACTAGTGGGGGAGCAGTACTTC. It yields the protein CASSQDPGLVGEQYF.

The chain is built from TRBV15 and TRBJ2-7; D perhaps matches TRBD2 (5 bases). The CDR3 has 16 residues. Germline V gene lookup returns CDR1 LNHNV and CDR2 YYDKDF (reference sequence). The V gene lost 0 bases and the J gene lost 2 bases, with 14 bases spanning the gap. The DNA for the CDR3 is TGTGCCACCAGCAGAGAGAGGACTCAAGATACCTACGAGCAGTACTTC. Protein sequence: CATSRERTQDTYEQYF.

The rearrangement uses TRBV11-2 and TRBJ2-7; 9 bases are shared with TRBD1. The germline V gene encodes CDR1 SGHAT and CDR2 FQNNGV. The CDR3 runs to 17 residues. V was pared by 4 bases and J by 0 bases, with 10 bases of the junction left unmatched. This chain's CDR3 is CASSSTGTGTYSYEQYF. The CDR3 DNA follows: TGTGCCAGCAGCTCGACCGGGACAGGGACTTACTCCTACGAGCAGTACTTC.

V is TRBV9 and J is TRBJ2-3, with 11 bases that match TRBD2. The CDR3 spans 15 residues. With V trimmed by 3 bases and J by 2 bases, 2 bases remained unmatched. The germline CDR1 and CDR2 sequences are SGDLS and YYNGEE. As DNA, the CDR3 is TGTGCCAGCAGCGCGGGACTAGCGGTCACAGATACGCAGTATTTT. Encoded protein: CASSAGLAVTDTQYF.

The CDR3 loop reads CASSSVAGFAYEQYF. As DNA, the CDR3 is TGTGCCAGCAGCTCCGTAGCGGGTTTCGCCTACGAGCAGTACTTC. This chain joins TRBV7-8 and TRBJ2-7; 7 bases are a match to TRBD2. The V and J ends lost 4 bases and 2 bases, in that order; junction bases with no gene match: 8. This CDR3 has 15 amino acids. Germline assignment: CDR1 SGHVS and CDR2 FQNEAQ.

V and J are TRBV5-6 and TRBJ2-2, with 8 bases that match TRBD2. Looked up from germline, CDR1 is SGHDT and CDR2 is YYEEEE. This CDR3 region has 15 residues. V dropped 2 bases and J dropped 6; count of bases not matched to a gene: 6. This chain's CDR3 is CASSFGGVGAGELFF. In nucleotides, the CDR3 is TGTGCCAGCAGCTTCGGGGGGGTAGGAGCCGGGGAGCTGTTTTTT.

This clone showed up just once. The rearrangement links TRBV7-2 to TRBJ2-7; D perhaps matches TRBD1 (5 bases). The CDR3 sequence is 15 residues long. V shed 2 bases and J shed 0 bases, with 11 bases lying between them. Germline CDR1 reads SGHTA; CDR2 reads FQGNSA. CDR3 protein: CASSLYSDTSYEQYF. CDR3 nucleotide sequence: TGTGCCAGCAGCTTATATTCGGACACCTCCTACGAGCAGTACTTC.

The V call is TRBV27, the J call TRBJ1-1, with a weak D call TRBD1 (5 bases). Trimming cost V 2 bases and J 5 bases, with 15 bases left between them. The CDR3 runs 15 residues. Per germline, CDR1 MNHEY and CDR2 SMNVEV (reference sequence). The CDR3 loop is CASSLGPGGKTEAFF. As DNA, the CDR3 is TGTGCCAGCAGTTTAGGTCCCGGGGGTAAAACTGAAGCTTTCTTT.

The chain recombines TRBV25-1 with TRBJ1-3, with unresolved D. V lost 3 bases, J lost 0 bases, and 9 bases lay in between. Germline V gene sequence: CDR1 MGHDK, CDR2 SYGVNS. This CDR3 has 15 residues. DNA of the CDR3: TGTGCCAGCAGTGACACGTCGGTCTCTGGAAACACCATATATTTT. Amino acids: CASSDTSVSGNTIYF.

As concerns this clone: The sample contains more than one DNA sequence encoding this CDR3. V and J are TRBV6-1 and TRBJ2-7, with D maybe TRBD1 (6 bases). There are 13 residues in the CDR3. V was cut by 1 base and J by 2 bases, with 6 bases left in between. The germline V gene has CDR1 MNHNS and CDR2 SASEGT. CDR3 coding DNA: TGTGCCAGCAGTGAAGGGACAGCCTACGAGCAGTACTTC. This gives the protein CASSEGTAYEQYF.

In DNA, the CDR3 is TGCGCCAGCAGCTTGGGCTACTCCTACGAGCAGTACTTC. Protein sequence: CASSLGYSYEQYF. This sequence joins TRBV5-1 and TRBJ2-7; D is undetermined. This CDR3 has 13 amino acids. Trimming removed 0 bases from V and 0 bases from J, with 4 bases in between. Germline loops: CDR1 SGHRS, CDR2 YFSETQ.

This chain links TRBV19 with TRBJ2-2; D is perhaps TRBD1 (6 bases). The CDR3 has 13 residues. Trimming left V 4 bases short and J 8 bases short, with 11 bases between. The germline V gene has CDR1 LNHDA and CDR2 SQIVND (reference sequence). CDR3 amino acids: CASSTGVVGELFF. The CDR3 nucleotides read TGTGCCAGTAGTACAGGGGTGGTGGGGGAGCTGTTTTTT.

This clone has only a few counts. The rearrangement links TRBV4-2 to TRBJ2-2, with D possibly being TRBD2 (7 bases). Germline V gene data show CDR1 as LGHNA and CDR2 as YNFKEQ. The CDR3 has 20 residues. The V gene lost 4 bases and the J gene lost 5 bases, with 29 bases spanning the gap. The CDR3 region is CASSRTKGGVVQIETGELFF. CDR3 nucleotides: TGTGCCAGCAGCCGCACGAAGGGGGGGGTGGTTCAAATTGAGACCGGGGAGCTGTTTTTT.

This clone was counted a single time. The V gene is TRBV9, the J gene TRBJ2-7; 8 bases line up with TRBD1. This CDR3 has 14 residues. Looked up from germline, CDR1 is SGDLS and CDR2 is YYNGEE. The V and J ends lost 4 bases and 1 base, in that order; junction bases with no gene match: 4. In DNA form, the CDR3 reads TGTGCCAGCAGCCCGTGGGACAGGTCCTACGAGCAGTACTTC. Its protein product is CASSPWDRSYEQYF. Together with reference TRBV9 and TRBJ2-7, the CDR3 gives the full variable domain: DSGVTQTPKHLITATGQRVTLRCSPRSGDLSVYWYQQSLDQGLQFLIQYYNGEERAKGNILERFSAQQFPDLHSELNLSSLELGDSALYFCASSPWDRSYEQYFGPGTRLTVT.

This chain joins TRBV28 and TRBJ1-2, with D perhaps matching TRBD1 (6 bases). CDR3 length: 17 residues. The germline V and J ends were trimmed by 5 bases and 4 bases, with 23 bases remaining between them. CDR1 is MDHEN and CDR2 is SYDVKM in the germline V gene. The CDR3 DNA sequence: TGTGCCAGCAGTCCCCTCCCAGTCTCAGGGGATCCCTATGGCTACACCTTC. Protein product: CASSPLPVSGDPYGYTF.

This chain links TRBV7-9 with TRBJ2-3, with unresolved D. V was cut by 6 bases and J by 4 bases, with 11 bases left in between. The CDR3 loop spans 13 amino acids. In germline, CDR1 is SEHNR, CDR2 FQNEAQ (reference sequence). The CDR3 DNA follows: TGTGCCAGCAGTCGGCCTAGGTCAGATACGCAGTATTTT. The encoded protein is CASSRPRSDTQYF.